Detailed here is one T cell receptor (beta chain). Measured with immunoSEQ multiplex PCR; TCRdb has only the in-frame clones, and not every one. The data show tens of thousands of clones, around 81% seen once. The sample belongs to a study of T cells in localized non-small cell lung cancer. Germline CDR1 and CDR2: MDHEN and SYDVKM. Trimming took off 1 base at V and 3 bases at J, with 22 bases between the two ends. This CDR3 spans 18 amino acids. This chain connects TRBV28 to TRBJ2-7, with a tentative D call TRBD1 (6 bases). This receptor was obtained from a female donor of 60 years or more with stage I lung adenocarcinoma. The sequenced sample was peripheral blood, obtained before any cancer treatment. As DNA, the CDR3 is TGTGCCAGCAGTTTATCCCTTCTACAGGGCCCGTTTGACTACGAGCAGTACTTC. It encodes CASSLSLLQGPFDYEQYF.